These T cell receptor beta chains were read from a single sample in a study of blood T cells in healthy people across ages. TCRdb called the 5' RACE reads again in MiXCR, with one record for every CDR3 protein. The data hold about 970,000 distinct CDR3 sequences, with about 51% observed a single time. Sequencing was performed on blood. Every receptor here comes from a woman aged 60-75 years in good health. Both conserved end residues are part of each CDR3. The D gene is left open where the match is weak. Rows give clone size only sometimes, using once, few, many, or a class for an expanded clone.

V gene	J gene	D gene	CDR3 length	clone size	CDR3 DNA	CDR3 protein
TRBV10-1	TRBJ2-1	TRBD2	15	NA	TGCGCCAGCAGGCCCGGGACTAGCGGGAACAATGAGCAGTTCTTC	CASRPGTSGNNEQFF
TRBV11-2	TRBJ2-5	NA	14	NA	TGTGCCAGCAGCTTTTTTGGCCCCGGCAATGAGCAGTACTTC	CASSFFGPGNEQYF
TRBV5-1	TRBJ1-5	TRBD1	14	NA	TGCGCCAGCAGCTTGGAGGGACAGCATCAGCCCCAGCATTTT	CASSLEGQHQPQHF
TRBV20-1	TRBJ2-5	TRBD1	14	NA	TGCAGTGCTAGAGCGACAGGGGGCTGGGAGACCCAGTACTTC	CSARATGGWETQYF
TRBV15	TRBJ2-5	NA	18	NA	TGTGCCACCAGCAGTCCCCCGGAGAGACTGGGGGATCTTCGGGAGCAGTACTTC	CATSSPPERLGDLREQYF
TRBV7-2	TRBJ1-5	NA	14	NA	TGTGCCAGCAGCCCTAGGGGCCTCAATCAGCCCCAGCATTTT	CASSPRGLNQPQHF
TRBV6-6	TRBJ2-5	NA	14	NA	TGTGCCAGCAGTTACCGGGCTCCCCTGGAGACCCAGTACTTC	CASSYRAPLETQYF
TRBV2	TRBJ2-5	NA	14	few	TGTGCCAGCAAGGGAGCACAAGGGACGGAGACCCAGTACTTC	CASKGAQGTETQYF
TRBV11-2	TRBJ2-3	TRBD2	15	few	TGTGCCAGCAGGTTAGGTAGCGGGAGCACAGATACGCAGTATTTT	CASRLGSGSTDTQYF
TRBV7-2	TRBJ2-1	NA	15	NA	TGTGCCAGCAGCTTAGCGGGAGAGAAAAGGGATGAGCAGTTCTTC	CASSLAGEKRDEQFF
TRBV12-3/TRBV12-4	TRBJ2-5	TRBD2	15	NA	TGTGCCAGCAGTTTGATCGGGGGACTAGAGGAGACCCAGTACTTC	CASSLIGGLEETQYF
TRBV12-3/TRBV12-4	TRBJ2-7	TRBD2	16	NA	TGTGCCAGCAGTTCTCTTACGGGAGGCCCCTACAATGAGCAGTACTTC	CASSSLTGGPYNEQYF
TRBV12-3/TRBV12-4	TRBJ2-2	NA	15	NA	TGTGCCAGCAGGCCACGGGACTCTAACACCGGGGAGCTGTTTTTT	CASRPRDSNTGELFF
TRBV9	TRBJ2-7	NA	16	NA	TGTGCCAGCAGCGTCACGGGAGCCGGGACAATTTACGAGCAGTACTTC	CASSVTGAGTIYEQYF
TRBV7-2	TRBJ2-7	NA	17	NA	TGTGCCAGCAGCTTAAGCCCGGGACGAGCGGCCTACAATGAGCAGTACTTC	CASSLSPGRAAYNEQYF
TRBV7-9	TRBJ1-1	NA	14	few	TGTGCCAGCAGGTCAGGGTTAGTTAACACTGAAGCTTTCTTT	CASRSGLVNTEAFF
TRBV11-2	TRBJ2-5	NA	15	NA	TGTGCCAGCAGCATAGGATCCGGGACGGAAGAGACCCAGTACTTC	CASSIGSGTEETQYF
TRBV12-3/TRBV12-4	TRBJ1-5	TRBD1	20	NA	TGTGCCAGCAGTTCGGACAGGGGGCTAACATTTCCCCAAAGCAATCAGCCCCAGCATTTT	CASSSDRGLTFPQSNQPQHF
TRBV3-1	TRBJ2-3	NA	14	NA	TGTGCCAGCAGCCGGGGCAGGGGCCCAGATACGCAGTATTTT	CASSRGRGPDTQYF
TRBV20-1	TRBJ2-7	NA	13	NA	TGCAGTGCTAGAGATCCGAGGACTGTCGAGCAGTACTTC	CSARDPRTVEQYF
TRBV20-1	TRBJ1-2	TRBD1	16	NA	TGCAGTGCGGGGGGGACTTACAGGGGGAAAGTAGATGGCTACACCTTC	CSAGGTYRGKVDGYTF
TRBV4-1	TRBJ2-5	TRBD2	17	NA	TGCGCCAGCAGCCAAGTATTTTGGCGGGGGACCTACAATGAGCAGTACTTC	CASSQVFWRGTYNEQYF
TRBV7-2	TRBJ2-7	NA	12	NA	TGTGCCAGCAGCACTCAGGGTTTTGAGCAGTACTTC	CASSTQGFEQYF
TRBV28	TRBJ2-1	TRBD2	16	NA	TGTGCCAGCAGTGCTAGCGGGACTAGCGATCACAATGAGCAGTTCTTC	CASSASGTSDHNEQFF
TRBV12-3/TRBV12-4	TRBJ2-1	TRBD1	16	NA	TGTGCCAGCAGTTTAAGACAGGGGGCTTCCTACAATGAGCAGTTCTTC	CASSLRQGASYNEQFF
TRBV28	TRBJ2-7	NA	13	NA	TGTGCCAGCACGGGGGCCCCCTCCTACGAGCAGTACTTC	CASTGAPSYEQYF
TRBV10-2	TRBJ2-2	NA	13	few	TGCGCCAGCAGACTAGTTCCCACCGGGGAGCTGTTTTTT	CASRLVPTGELFF
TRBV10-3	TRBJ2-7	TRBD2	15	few	TGTGCCATCAGTGGGGGGGGAGCGGGAGCCTACGAGCAGTACTTC	CAISGGGAGAYEQYF
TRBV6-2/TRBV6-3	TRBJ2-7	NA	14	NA	TGTGCCAGCAGTTATCTAGCTGGGCCCTACGAGCAGTACTTC	CASSYLAGPYEQYF
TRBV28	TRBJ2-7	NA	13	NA	TGTGCCAGCAGCCGGGACGCCAGGTACGGGCAGTACTTC	CASSRDARYGQYF
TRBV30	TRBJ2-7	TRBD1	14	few	TGTGCCTATCGAAGGGACAGTAGATCCTACGAGCAGTACTTC	CAYRRDSRSYEQYF
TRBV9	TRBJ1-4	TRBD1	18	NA	TGTGCCAGCAGCGCCATCGGGACAGGCCGCATTGGGTCTGAAAAACTGTTTTTT	CASSAIGTGRIGSEKLFF
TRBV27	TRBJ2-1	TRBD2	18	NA	TGTGCCAGCAGTTTATGGGGCCCTAGCGGGAGCTCCTACAATGAGCAGTTCTTC	CASSLWGPSGSSYNEQFF
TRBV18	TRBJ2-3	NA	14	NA	TGTGCCAGCTCACCACCCTGGACCTCAGATACGCAGTATTTT	CASSPPWTSDTQYF
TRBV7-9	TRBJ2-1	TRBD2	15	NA	TGTGCCAGCAGCCGGGGGCTAGCGGGAAGAAATGAGCAGTTCTTC	CASSRGLAGRNEQFF
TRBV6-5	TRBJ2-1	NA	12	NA	TGTGCCAGCAGTTACAGCATTGGTGAGCAGTTCTTC	CASSYSIGEQFF
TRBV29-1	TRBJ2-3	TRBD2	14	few	TGCAGCGTTGAGATGACGGGGGGGGCAGATACGCAGTATTTT	CSVEMTGGADTQYF
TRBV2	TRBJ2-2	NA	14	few	TGTGCCAGCAGCAGGGCGGTGGGCACCGGGGAGCTGTTTTTT	CASSRAVGTGELFF
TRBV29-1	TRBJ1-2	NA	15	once	TGCAGCACCCAATCCTCATACGACAGCCTTTGGGGCTACACCTTC	CSTQSSYDSLWGYTF
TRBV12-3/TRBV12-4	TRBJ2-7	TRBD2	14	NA	TGTGCCAGCTTACCTAGCGGGAGGGGAAGAGTGCAGTACTTC	CASLPSGRGRVQYF